This entry is about one TCR beta chain. Its antigen is unidentified. The data were obtained in a study of graft-versus-host responses after intestinal transplantation. TCRdb's table, derived via immunoSEQ multiplex PCR, lists solely in-frame clones and lacks some. The sample holds some 140,000 clones, 85% to 95% seen once. V was clipped by 3 bases and J by 4 bases; unmatched bases: 9. The CDR3 spans 16 residues. Looked up from germline, CDR1 is SGHDT and CDR2 is YYEEEE. Here the sequenced sample was unstimulated CD4+ T cells sorted from spleen or lymph node cells, taken before intestinal transplant. V and J are TRBV5-6 and TRBJ2-5; TRBD1 matches 10 bases. The sequence derives from a human donor who received an intestinal transplant. The chain's CDR3 is CASSSYRDRGGETQYF. The CDR3, as DNA: TGTGCCAGCAGCTCCTACCGGGACAGGGGAGGAGAGACCCAGTACTTC.